A single sample is the source of the 30 T cell receptor beta chains below, sequenced in a study of graft-versus-host responses after intestinal transplantation. Profiling relied on immunoSEQ multiplex PCR, and the TCRdb table lists in-frame clones only, not all of them. The table lists 65,000 to 90,000 clones, roughly 90% of them singletons, with roughly 2.6% in the top ten. Which antigens these TCRs recognize remains unknown. The sequences come from unstimulated CD8+ T cells sorted from spleen or lymph node cells, collected before intestinal transplant. These receptor sequences come from a human donor who received an intestinal transplant.

This clone is medium-sized (0.01 to 0.1%) within its sample. V and J are TRBV7-6 and TRBJ1-1; 10 bases fit TRBD1. Germline CDR1 is SGHVS and CDR2 is FNYEAQ. V gave up 4 bases and J gave up 7 bases; unmatched junction bases: 6. The CDR3 totals 14 residues. The CDR3, as DNA: TGTGCCAGCAGCTCCCCTAGGGACAGGGGTGAAGCTTTCTTT. It yields the protein CASSSPRDRGEAFF.

The chain has TRBV7-3 and TRBJ2-2; 8 nucleotides agree with TRBD2. Germline V CDR1 and CDR2: SGHTA, FQGTGA. Trimming removed 4 bases from V and 6 bases from J; junction bases left unmatched: 4. The CDR3 loop spans 14 amino acids. The CDR3 reads CASSSSGGSGELFF. The CDR3, as DNA: TGTGCCAGCAGCTCCAGCGGGGGTTCCGGGGAGCTGTTTTTT.

In its sample, this clone was seen once. This chain links TRBV5-4 with TRBJ1-5; TRBD1 might be the D (5 bases). Per the germline V gene, CDR1 is SGHNT and CDR2 is YYREEE (reference sequence). V dropped 4 bases and J dropped 8 bases, with 16 bases sitting between them. The CDR3 has 14 amino acids. CDR3 region: CASSVDLKGEPQHF. As DNA, the CDR3 is TGTGCCAGCAGCGTGGACCTTAAAGGGGAGCCCCAGCATTTT. The complete variable domain, with remaining parts taken from reference TRBV5-4 and TRBJ1-5, reads ETGVTQSPTHLIKTRGQQVTLRCSSQSGHNTVSWYQQALGQGPQFIFQYYREEENGRGNFPPRFSGLQFPNYSSELNVNALELDDSALYLCASSVDLKGEPQHFGDGTRLSIL.

The chain is built from TRBV9 and TRBJ1-3; 7 bases map to TRBD1. J gave up 2 bases and V 3 bases, and 11 bases lay outside the gene matches. The CDR3 covers 17 residues. Looked up from germline, CDR1 is SGDLS and CDR2 is YYNGEE. The chain's CDR3 is CASSAPPTGPAGNTIYF. The CDR3 DNA sequence: TGTGCCAGCAGCGCCCCCCCGACAGGGCCGGCTGGAAACACCATATATTTT.

The rearrangement joins TRBV7-6 to TRBJ2-7; 9 bases align to TRBD1. The CDR3 contains 15 residues. V trimming: 5 bases; J trimming: 0 bases; junction bases outside the gene matches: 5. Germline V gene lookup returns CDR1 SGHVS and CDR2 FNYEAQ. The CDR3 is CASSPGTGSSYEQYF. The CDR3 DNA follows: TGTGCCAGCAGCCCCGGGACAGGGAGCTCCTACGAGCAGTACTTC. The full variable domain, with the rest looked up from reference TRBV7-6 and TRBJ2-7, is GAGVSQSPRYKVTKRGQDVALRCDPISGHVSLYWYRQALGQGPEFLTYFNYEAQQDKSGLPNDRFSAERPEGSISTLTIQRTEQRDSAMYRCASSPGTGSSYEQYFGPGTRLTVT.

The chain employs TRBV7-9 and TRBJ2-5, with 11 bases that match TRBD2. Germline V gene sequence: CDR1 SEHNR, CDR2 FQNEAQ (reference sequence). V shed 1 base and J 0 bases; nucleotides not matched to a gene: 7. CDR3 length: 18 residues. As DNA, the CDR3 is TGTGCCAGCAGCTTAGTGAGACTAGCGGGGTTGTACCAAGAGACCCAGTACTTC. Residues: CASSLVRLAGLYQETQYF.

The V call is TRBV2, the J call TRBJ2-4; 10 bases align to TRBD1. The CDR3 is 19 residues long. V shed 3 bases and J 0 bases; nucleotides not matched to a gene: 11. The germline gives CDR1 SNHLY, CDR2 FYNNEI. This chain's CDR3 is CASSDRDRGWGVAKNIQYF. The CDR3, as DNA: TGTGCCAGCAGTGACCGGGACAGGGGATGGGGAGTAGCCAAAAACATTCAGTACTTC.

The chain carries TRBV6-5 and TRBJ1-2; the D gene is possibly TRBD1 (5 bases). The CDR3 has 13 residues. Trimming left V 6 bases short and J 4 bases short, with 12 bases between. Germline CDR1 MNHEY, CDR2 SVGAGI. The CDR3 nucleotides read TGTGCCAGCAGCGCAGCGGGGCCCTATGGCTACACCTTC. Its protein product is CASSAAGPYGYTF.

This clone has a single count. This chain links TRBV5-1 with TRBJ2-3; 8 nucleotides align to TRBD2. This CDR3 has 16 amino acids. V lost 1 base to trimming and J lost 2 bases; unmatched junction nucleotides: 6. Per the germline V gene, CDR1 is SGHRS and CDR2 is YFSETQ. DNA of the CDR3: TGCGCCAGCAGCTTGCGGGGGGGTGAAGTCACAGATACGCAGTATTTT. Translating gives CASSLRGGEVTDTQYF.

The chain carries TRBV4-1 and TRBJ2-1; D may be TRBD1 (6 bases). Germline V gene data show CDR1 as MGHRA and CDR2 as YSYEKL. The CDR3 runs to 17 residues. V gave up 1 base and J gave up 3 bases, with 16 bases separating them. This chain's CDR3 is CASSQVLSGHLYNEQFF. For the CDR3, the DNA is TGCGCCAGCAGCCAAGTTTTGTCGGGACACCTCTACAATGAGCAGTTCTTC.

The chain employs TRBV27 and TRBJ1-2; a possible D gene is TRBD1 (5 bases). This CDR3 has 14 residues. Per germline, CDR1 MNHEY and CDR2 SMNVEV (reference sequence). Trimming took 4 bases from V and 4 from J, leaving 13 bases between them. CDR3 loop: CASSYAGEGYGYTF. The CDR3 DNA reads TGTGCCAGCAGTTACGCGGGGGAGGGCTATGGCTACACCTTC.

In the case of this clone: Other DNA sequences in this sample translate to the same CDR3. The V gene is TRBV27, the J gene TRBJ2-7; possible D gene TRBD2, 5 bases. The V gene lost 3 bases and the J gene lost 3 bases, with 9 bases spanning the gap. Germline V lookup: CDR1 MNHEY, CDR2 SMNVEV (reference sequence). This CDR3 region has 13 residues. The CDR3 is CASSFGLFYEQYF. The CDR3 coding sequence is TGTGCCAGCAGTTTCGGACTGTTCTACGAGCAGTACTTC.

This chain uses TRBV7-9 with TRBJ1-5, with D maybe TRBD1 (6 bases). The V gene's germline CDR1 is SEHNR and CDR2 FQNEAQ (reference sequence). The CDR3 is made up of 13 amino acids. Trimming left V 1 base short and J 6 bases short, with 7 bases between. The DNA of the CDR3 is TGTGCCAGCAGCTTAGGGGGGCTTCAGCCCCAGCATTTT. This translates into CASSLGGLQPQHF.

The CDR3 loop is CASTTGNEQYF. CDR3 nucleotides: TGTGCCAGCACAACAGGGAACGAGCAGTACTTC. V usage is TRBV6-1 and J usage is TRBJ2-7; D may be TRBD1 (6 bases). Germline V lookup: CDR1 MNHNS, CDR2 SASEGT. The CDR3 covers 11 residues. Trimming took off 7 bases at V and 5 bases at J, with 9 bases between the two ends.

V and J are TRBV7-8 and TRBJ2-1; TRBD2 matches at 8 bases. The germline gives CDR1 SGHVS, CDR2 FQNEAQ. The CDR3 runs 19 residues. Germline trimming cut 4 bases from V and 5 bases from J; bases unmatched to any gene: 19. CDR3 amino acids: CASSSIGTSALPGNNEQFF. CDR3 bases: TGTGCCAGCAGCTCGATAGGGACTAGTGCTCTCCCAGGTAACAATGAGCAGTTCTTC.

The chain couples TRBV5-6 to TRBJ2-5; 9 bases align to TRBD1. CDR3 length equals 15 residues. The V gene's germline CDR1 is SGHDT and CDR2 YYEEEE. V dropped 5 bases and J dropped 4; count of bases not matched to a gene: 9. CDR3 in amino acids: CASRLPGTGLETQYF. CDR3 sequence (DNA): TGTGCCAGCAGACTCCCCGGGACAGGGTTAGAGACCCAGTACTTC. Full variable domain (remainder filled in from reference TRBV5-6 and TRBJ2-5): DAGVTQSPTHLIKTRGQQVTLRCSPKSGHDTVSWYQQALGQGPQFIFQYYEEEERQRGNFPDRFSGHQFPNYSSELNVNALLLGDSALYLCASRLPGTGLETQYFGPGTRLLVL.

The chain is built from TRBV5-4 and TRBJ2-7; D is ambiguous. V dropped 4 bases and J dropped 1 base, with 18 bases sitting between them. The germline gives CDR1 SGHNT, CDR2 YYREEE (reference sequence). CDR3 length: 16 amino acids. The CDR3 region is CASSDGHSAASYEQYF. The CDR3 DNA reads TGTGCCAGCAGCGATGGGCACTCAGCCGCTTCCTACGAGCAGTACTTC.

The DNA of the CDR3 is TGTGCCAGCAGACAGTCGGACAGGGCTCTTCCGCACGAGCAGTACTTC. Its protein product is CASRQSDRALPHEQYF. The rearrangement uses TRBV5-4 and TRBJ2-7, with 8 bases that match TRBD1. The CDR3 has 16 residues. With V trimmed by 5 bases and J by 5 bases, 15 bases remained unmatched. Germline assignment: CDR1 SGHNT and CDR2 YYREEE (reference sequence).

The chain recombines TRBV19 with TRBJ2-7; 7 bases agree with TRBD1. Unmatched junction bases numbered 7, after V lost 4 bases and J lost 1 base. The CDR3 sequence is 15 residues long. CDR1 is LNHDA and CDR2 is SQIVND in the germline V gene (reference sequence). The CDR3 reads CASSRGGPTSYEQYF. In DNA, the CDR3 is TGTGCCAGTAGTAGAGGGGGCCCTACATCCTACGAGCAGTACTTC.

The gene calls are TRBV29-1 and TRBJ2-1; TRBD2 matches at 9 bases. CDR1 SQVTM and CDR2 ANQGSEA come from the germline V gene. The CDR3 covers 13 residues. The CDR3 loop is CSARGGENNEQFF. CDR3 DNA sequence: TGCAGTGCGCGGGGGGGCGAGAACAATGAGCAGTTCTTC.

This chain uses TRBV7-9 with TRBJ2-1; D might be TRBD2 (6 bases). The CDR3 runs 16 residues. V was clipped by 5 bases and J by 2 bases, with 16 bases between them. Germline V lookup: CDR1 SEHNR, CDR2 FQNEAQ (reference sequence). CDR3 DNA sequence: TGTGCCAGCAGCCCTTTTGGGAGGACCCCCTACAATGAGCAGTTCTTC. Protein: CASSPFGRTPYNEQFF.

The rearrangement uses TRBV9 and TRBJ2-1, with TRBD1 matching over 9 bases. V lost 7 bases and J lost 5; bases outside the gene matches: 10. CDR1 is SGDLS and CDR2 is YYNGEE in the germline V gene. This CDR3 is built from 15 residues. CDR3 residues: CASGGGTGPHNEQFF. Here the CDR3 DNA reads TGTGCCAGCGGGGGAGGGACAGGGCCTCACAATGAGCAGTTCTTC.

The V and J genes are TRBV14 and TRBJ1-2; D is uncertain. Between the trimmed V and J ends, which lost 3 bases and 3 bases, there was a span of 8 bases. Germline values: CDR1 SGHDN, CDR2 FVKESK. The CDR3 covers 13 residues. The DNA of the CDR3 is TGTGCCAGCAGCCACCAGGTAGACTATGGCTACACCTTC. Translation gives CASSHQVDYGYTF.

The chain is built from TRBV28 and TRBJ1-5; possible D gene TRBD1, 5 bases. CDR1 and CDR2 (germline): MDHEN, SYDVKM. The CDR3 has 15 amino acids. With 3 bases removed from V and 6 bases from J, the gap between germline ends came to 15 bases. DNA for the CDR3: TGTGCCAGCAGTTTGGGCGACGGGGGGAGTCAGCCCCAGCATTTT. It specifies CASSLGDGGSQPQHF.

This chain links TRBV5-1 with TRBJ2-5; D perhaps matches TRBD2 (6 bases). The J call may be incorrect, as the DNA end agrees better with TRBJ2-7. Germline-derived CDR1 and CDR2 are SGHRS and YFSETQ. CDR3 length: 14 amino acids. CDR3 region: CASSLGTYPYEQYF. CDR3 DNA sequence: TGCGCCAGCAGCCTGGGGACTTATCCCTACGAGCAGTACTTC.

V is TRBV2 and J is TRBJ2-1, with 12 bases that match TRBD1. V shed 6 bases and J 8 bases; nucleotides not matched to a gene: 8. This CDR3 has 15 amino acids. CDR1 and CDR2 from the germline V gene are SNHLY and FYNNEI. The DNA for the CDR3 is TGTGCCAGCAGAGACCCCGGGACAGGGGGCTATGAGCAGTTCTTC. This sequence encodes CASRDPGTGGYEQFF.

The chain employs TRBV7-2 and TRBJ2-5; 8 bases map to TRBD1. The CDR3 extends over 14 amino acids. Germline loops: CDR1 SGHTA, CDR2 FQGNSA. After removal of 3 bases from V and 4 bases from J, the junction contained 4 bases not matched to a gene. The CDR3 DNA reads as TGTGCCAGCAGCTTCACCGGGACAGGAGAGACCCAGTACTTC. Its protein product is CASSFTGTGETQYF.

This clone has a single count. The rearrangement links TRBV29-1 to TRBJ2-1, with 9 bases lining up with TRBD1. The CDR3 is 13 amino acids. Germline V gene lookup returns CDR1 SQVTM and CDR2 ANQGSEA. V dropped 6 bases and J dropped 4; count of bases not matched to a gene: 4. In DNA form, the CDR3 reads TGCAGCGTCAGACAGGGGGGTTACAATGAGCAGTTCTTC. This sequence encodes CSVRQGGYNEQFF.

V usage is TRBV9 and J usage is TRBJ1-1; D unclear. Germline CDR1 reads SGDLS; CDR2 reads YYNGEE. The germline V and J ends were trimmed by 0 bases and 3 bases, with 6 bases remaining between them. The CDR3 has 13 amino acids. CDR3 loop: CASSVELDTEAFF. In nucleotides, the CDR3 is TGTGCCAGCAGCGTAGAACTAGACACTGAAGCTTTCTTT.

The chain uses TRBV27 and TRBJ1-3; 8 bases are a match to TRBD1. Per germline, CDR1 MNHEY and CDR2 SMNVEV (reference sequence). The CDR3 has 14 amino acids. The V segment lost 5 bases and the J segment 6 bases; nucleotides outside the gene matches: 6. The DNA of the CDR3 is TGTGCCAGCAGTCGCGGGACAGGAGTAAACACCATATATTTT. Translated: CASSRGTGVNTIYF.